This T cell receptor beta chain originates from a study of neurological immune-mediated disorders. Time point defined: longitudinal time-point 1 (baseline). Germline-derived CDR1 and CDR2 are SGHDT and YYEEEE. Losses at the gene ends were 2 bases for V and 6 bases for J; bases not matched to a gene: 6. This CDR3 has 14 residues. cDNA was made by 5'RACE with 10-nucleotide random UMIs. Each CDR3 protein gets one entry after TCRdb re-called the 5' RACE reads with MiXCR. The table has fewer than 55,000 distinct CDR3 sequences, 9% to 10% seen once. The sequencing sample was made of PBMCs. The chain recombines TRBV5-6 with TRBJ2-7, with 9 bases fitting TRBD1. The TCR comes from a woman aged 35 to 49 in good health. The CDR3 protein is CASSFGQGLTEQYF. As DNA, the CDR3 is TGTGCCAGCAGCTTTGGACAGGGGTTGACCGAGCAGTACTTC.